This T cell receptor (beta chain) was found in a study of T cells in localized non-small cell lung cancer. Assay used: immunoSEQ multiplex PCR; TCRdb lists only in-frame clones, some missing. Here the sample spans around 25,000 clones, about 81% being singletons. This TCR was sampled from a woman aged 40 to 75 with stage I lung adenocarcinoma. Sequences were derived from peripheral blood, sampled before any cancer treatment.

The CDR3 bases are TGTGCCAGCAGCCAGACAGGGTCCGAGGGGACCCAGTACTTC. Translation: CASSQTGSEGTQYF. The rearrangement uses TRBV7-7 and TRBJ2-5; 7 bases match TRBD1. CDR1 and CDR2 (germline): SSHAT, FNYEAQ (reference sequence). Trimming removed 5 bases from V and 7 bases from J; junction bases left unmatched: 10. The CDR3 has 14 amino acids. The full variable domain, its missing parts supplied by reference TRBV7-7 and TRBJ2-5, is GAGVSQSPRYKVTKRGQDVTLRCDPISSHATLYWYQQALGQGPEFLTYFNYEAQPDKSGLPSDRFSAERPEGSISTLTIQRTEQRDSAMYRCASSQTGSEGTQYFGPGTRLLVL.